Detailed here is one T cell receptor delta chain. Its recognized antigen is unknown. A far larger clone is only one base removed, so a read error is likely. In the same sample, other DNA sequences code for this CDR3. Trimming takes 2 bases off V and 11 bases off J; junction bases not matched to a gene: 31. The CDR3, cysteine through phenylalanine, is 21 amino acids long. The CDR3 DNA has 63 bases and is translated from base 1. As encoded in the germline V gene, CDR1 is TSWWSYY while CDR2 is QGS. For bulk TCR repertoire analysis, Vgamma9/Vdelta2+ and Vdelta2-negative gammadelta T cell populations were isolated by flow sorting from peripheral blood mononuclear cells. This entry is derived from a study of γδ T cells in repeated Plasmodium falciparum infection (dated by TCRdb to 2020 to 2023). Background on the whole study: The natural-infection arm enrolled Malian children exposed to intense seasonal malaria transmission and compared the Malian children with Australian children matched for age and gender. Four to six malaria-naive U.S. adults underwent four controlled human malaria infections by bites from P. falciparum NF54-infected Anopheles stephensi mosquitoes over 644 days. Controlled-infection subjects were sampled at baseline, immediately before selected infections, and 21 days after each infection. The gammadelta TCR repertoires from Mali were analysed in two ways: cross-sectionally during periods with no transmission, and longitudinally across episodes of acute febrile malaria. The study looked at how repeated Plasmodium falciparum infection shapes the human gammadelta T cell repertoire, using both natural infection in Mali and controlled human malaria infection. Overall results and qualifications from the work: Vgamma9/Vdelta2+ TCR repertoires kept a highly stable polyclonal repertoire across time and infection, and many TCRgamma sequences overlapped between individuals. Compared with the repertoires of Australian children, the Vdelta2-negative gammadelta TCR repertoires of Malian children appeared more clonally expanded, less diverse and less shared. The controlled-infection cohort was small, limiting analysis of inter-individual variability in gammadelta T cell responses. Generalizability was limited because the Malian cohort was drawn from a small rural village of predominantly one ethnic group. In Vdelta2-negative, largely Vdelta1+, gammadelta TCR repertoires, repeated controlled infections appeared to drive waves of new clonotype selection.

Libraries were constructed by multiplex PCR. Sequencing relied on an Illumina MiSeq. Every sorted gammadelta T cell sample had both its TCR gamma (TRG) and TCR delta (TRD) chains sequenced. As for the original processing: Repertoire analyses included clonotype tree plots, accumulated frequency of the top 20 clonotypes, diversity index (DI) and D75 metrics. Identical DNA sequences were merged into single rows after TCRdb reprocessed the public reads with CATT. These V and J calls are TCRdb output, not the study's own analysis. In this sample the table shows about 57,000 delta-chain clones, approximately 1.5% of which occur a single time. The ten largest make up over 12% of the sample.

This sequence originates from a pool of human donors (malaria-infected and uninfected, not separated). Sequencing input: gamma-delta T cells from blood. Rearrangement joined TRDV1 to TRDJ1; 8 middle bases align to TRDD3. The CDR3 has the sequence CALGERYFNTIRDTRVVNLIF. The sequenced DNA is TGTGCTCTTGGGGAAAGGTATTTTAATACTATAAGGGATACGAGGGTGGTGAATCTCATCTTT.